The present entry profiles one T cell receptor (beta chain) with its context. Antigen: not known. Data came from immunoSEQ multiplex PCR; TCRdb stores just in-frame clones and leaves some out. Of some 2,100,000 clones detected, approximately 94% appear once; the ten largest clones hold 0.1% to 0.15%. This entry comes from a study of shared clonotypes between healthy human individuals. Study-level background: Three plates were used per donor for CD4 naive, three for CD4 memory, two for CD8 naive and one for CD8 memory.

Overall study findings and caveats: Some clonotypes were shared by all four sorted-subset donors, while others were not shared. The non-shared ones had lower generation probabilities than the shared ones. Read depth was anticipated to influence clonotype sharing among donors.

Material for sequencing was naive CD4+ T cells sorted from blood. As to subset: CD45RA+ positively selected. The TCR originated in a man aged 18 to 35 in good health.

This chain's CDR3 is CASSGLGQGKSPLHF. In DNA form, the CDR3 reads TGCGCCAGCAGCGGATTAGGACAGGGCAAGTCACCCCTCCACTTT. V and J are TRBV5-1 and TRBJ1-6, with TRBD1 matching over 8 bases. This CDR3 has 15 amino acids. V was clipped by 4 bases and J by 10 bases; unmatched bases: 10. Germline loops: CDR1 SGHRS, CDR2 YFSETQ.